This TCR beta chain was retrieved from a study of technical replicates of blood from a few donors. The assay was immunoSEQ multiplex PCR, and TCRdb's table has in-frame clones only and misses some. This table holds about 66,000 clones, about 97% found once. This CDR3 contains 14 residues. V lost 4 bases, J lost 1 base, and 3 bases stayed unmatched. CDR1 is SEHNR, CDR2 FQNEAQ, per germline (reference sequence). The sample taken for sequencing was T cells isolated from PBMCs. This clonotype originated in a human donor in good health. This chain links TRBV7-9 with TRBJ2-7; 8 positions agree with TRBD1. CDR3 amino acids: CASSSGQGSYEQYF. In DNA form, the CDR3 reads TGTGCCAGCAGCTCCGGACAGGGATCCTACGAGCAGTACTTC.